This T cell receptor (beta chain) was retrieved from a study of identical twins' blood T cells. This CDR3 spans 16 amino acids. Germline V gene lookup returns CDR1 SGHVS and CDR2 FQNEAQ. Points on this clonotype: Its target is not known. A junction end diverges from the germline sequence, so it may reflect a read error.

Six healthy women, forming three identical twin pairs, donated samples. Each TCR cDNA library carried sample-specific barcodes on both ends. TCRdb reprocessed the 5' RACE reads with MiXCR, giving one entry per CDR3 protein. The table shows 350,000 to 400,000 distinct CDR3 sequences, with roughly 31% occurring only once. Study-level points and caveats: Each donor's most abundant TCRbeta clonotypes shared more CDR3 sequences with her twin than unrelated donors. Twin similarity might stem from environmental factors, not only genetics.

V usage is TRBV7-8 and J usage is TRBJ2-1; D perhaps matches TRBD2 (6 bases). Sequenced material: PBMCs. This clonotype originated in a woman aged 18-55 years in good health. The CDR3 region has the DNA TGTGCCAGCAGCTCACCTCTAGCGAGGCCCTACAATGAGCATTTCTTC. Protein product: CASSSPLARPYNEHFF.